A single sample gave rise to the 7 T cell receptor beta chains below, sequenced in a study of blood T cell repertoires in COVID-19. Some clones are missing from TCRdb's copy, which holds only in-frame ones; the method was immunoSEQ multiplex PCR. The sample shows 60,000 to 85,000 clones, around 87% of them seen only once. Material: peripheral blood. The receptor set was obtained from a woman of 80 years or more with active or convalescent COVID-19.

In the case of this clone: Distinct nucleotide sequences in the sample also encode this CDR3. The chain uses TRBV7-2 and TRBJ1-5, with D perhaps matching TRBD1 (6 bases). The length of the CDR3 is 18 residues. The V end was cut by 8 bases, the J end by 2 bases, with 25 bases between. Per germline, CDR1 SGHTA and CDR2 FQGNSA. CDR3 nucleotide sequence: TGTGCCAGCTGCTCCGAGGCGGGGGGGCTGGGGCGCAATCAGCCCCAGCATTTT. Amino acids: CASCSEAGGLGRNQPQHF. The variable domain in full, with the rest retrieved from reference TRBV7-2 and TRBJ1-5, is GAGVSQSPSNKVTEKGKDVELRCDPISGHTALYWYRQSLGQGLEFLIYFQGNSAPDKSGLPSDRFSAERTGGSVSTLTIQRTQQEDSAVYLCASCSEAGGLGRNQPQHFGDGTRLSIL.

The CDR3 DNA is TGTGCCAGCAATCAGGGGGCGTCTGGAAACACCATATATTTT. Translating it yields CASNQGASGNTIYF. This chain uses TRBV9 with TRBJ1-3; 8 bases agree with TRBD1. J gave up 1 base and V 6 bases, and 3 bases lay outside the gene matches. The V gene's germline CDR1 is SGDLS and CDR2 YYNGEE. The CDR3 runs 14 residues.

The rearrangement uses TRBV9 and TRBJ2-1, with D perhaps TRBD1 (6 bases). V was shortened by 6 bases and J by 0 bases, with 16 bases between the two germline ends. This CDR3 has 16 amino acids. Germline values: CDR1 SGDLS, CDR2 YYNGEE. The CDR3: CASTPGDQSSYNEQFF. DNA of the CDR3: TGTGCCAGCACCCCAGGGGACCAGAGCTCCTACAATGAGCAGTTCTTC.

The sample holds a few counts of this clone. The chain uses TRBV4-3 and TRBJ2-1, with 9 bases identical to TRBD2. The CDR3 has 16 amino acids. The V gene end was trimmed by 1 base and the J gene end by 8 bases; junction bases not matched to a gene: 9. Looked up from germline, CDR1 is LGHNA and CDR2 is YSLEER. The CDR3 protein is CASSQGWASGADEQFF. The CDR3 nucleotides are TGCGCCAGCAGCCAAGGATGGGCTAGCGGGGCGGATGAGCAGTTCTTC.

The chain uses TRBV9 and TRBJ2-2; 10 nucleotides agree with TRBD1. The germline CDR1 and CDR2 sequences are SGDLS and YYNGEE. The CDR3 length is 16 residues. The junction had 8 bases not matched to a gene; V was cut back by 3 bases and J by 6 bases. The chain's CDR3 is CASSDRTGGISGELFF. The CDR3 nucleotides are TGTGCCAGCAGCGACCGGACAGGGGGAATTTCCGGGGAGCTGTTTTTT.

CDR3 bases: TGTGCCAGCAGTTCCCCAGGGATTGGAAATCAGCCCCAGCATTTT. Translating gives CASSSPGIGNQPQHF. This sequence joins TRBV6-2 or TRBV6-3 and TRBJ1-5; possible D gene TRBD1, 5 bases. The germline CDR1 and CDR2 sequences are MNHEY and SVGEGT. CDR3 length: 15 residues. V was shortened by 4 bases and J by 4 bases, with 14 bases between the two germline ends.

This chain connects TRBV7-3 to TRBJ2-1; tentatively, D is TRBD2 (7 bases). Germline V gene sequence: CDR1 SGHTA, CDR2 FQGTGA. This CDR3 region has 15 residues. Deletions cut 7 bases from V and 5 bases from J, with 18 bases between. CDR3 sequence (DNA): TGTGCCAGCAACATAGTCGGGGGGCGCGACAATGAGCAGTTCTTC. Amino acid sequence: CASNIVGGRDNEQFF.